The clone carrying this T cell receptor beta chain appeared many times. This CDR3 contains 16 residues. CDR1 and CDR2 from the germline V gene are MNHEY and SVGAGI. The V gene lost 0 bases and the J gene lost 3 bases, with 12 bases spanning the gap. Described time point: newly diagnosed GD, antithyroid drugs for less than 3 months. With RNA extracted from PBMCs as input, the TCR library was made. Arm-PCR with iRepertoire HTBI primers amplified the CDR3 regions for these TCR beta libraries. One entry per CDR3 protein, called by TCRdb with MiXCR from the multiplex PCR reads. This table holds approximately 350,000 distinct CDR3 sequences, 10% to 15% found once. This sample is drawn from a study of regulatory T cells in long-lasting Graves disease. These records were also assigned to another study, of T cells in Graves' hyperthyroidism and ophthalmopathy. In that study: Carried out on the TCR CDR3, a first-round RT-PCR used the HTBI primer set.

This chain connects TRBV6-5 to TRBJ2-1; D uncertain. This clonotype was sampled from a woman under 30 with Graves disease. The sequenced sample was peripheral blood mononuclear cells (PBMCs), obtained at new diagnosis, from a patient treated with antithyroid drugs. In nucleotides, the CDR3 is TGTGCCAGCAGTTACTCTTTGGCAGAAAACTACAATGAGCAGTTCTTC. Translating gives CASSYSLAENYNEQFF.